This T cell receptor beta chain was sequenced for a study of cytomegalovirus exposure and HLA in healthy donors. Broader study findings: Later work found that TCR association rates differed between HLA loci; DRB1 had the most and HLA-C the fewest. The presence/absence work took it that sequencing depth was about the same across donors.

Points on this clone: What it recognizes is unknown.

V lost 6 bases and J lost 8, with 14 bases in between. The CDR3 is made up of 14 amino acids. CDR1 is SNHLY, CDR2 FYNNEI, per germline. The PCR made use of 60 Vbeta and 13 Jbeta primers. Sequencing was performed with immunoSEQ multiplex PCR; in TCRdb, only in-frame clones are kept and a portion is missing. The table includes approximately 150,000 clones, over 75% detected once. The receptor comes from a man aged 40-49 years in good health and CMV-seropositive. The material sequenced was PBMCs. V and J are TRBV2 and TRBJ1-6, with D possibly being TRBD1 (6 bases). The CDR3 reads CASSGTTADSPLHF. CDR3 sequence (DNA): TGTGCCAGCAGCGGGACAACGGCAGATTCACCCCTCCACTTT.